The rows below give T cell receptor beta chains drawn from one sample of a study of response to subunit inactivated influenza vaccine. TCRdb reprocessed the RT-PCR reads via MiXCR and lists one record per CDR3 protein. This table holds over 650,000 distinct CDR3 sequences, 18% found once. Sequenced material: PBMCs from blood, taken 5 days after vaccination. These receptors all stem from a man aged 45-60 years who received an inactivated influenza vaccine. CDR3s include the opening cysteine and the closing phenylalanine or tryptophan. The D gene is left open where the match is weak. The listing skips clone size in some rows; elsewhere it reads once, few, many or a size class.

d_gene,v_gene,len,abundance,j_gene,CDR3nt,CDR3aa
.,TRBV27,18,.,TRBJ1-4,TGTGCCAGCAGTCCTACTCGGGGGTGGGGAGCAACTAATGAAAAACTGTTTTTT,CASSPTRGWGATNEKLFF
.,TRBV6-5,15,few,TRBJ2-5,TGTGCCAGCAGTTACAGCCTAGCCCTCCAAGAGACCCAGTACTTC,CASSYSLALQETQYF
.,TRBV20-1,13,few,TRBJ2-7,TGCAGTCCTATGGGGCAGAACTCCTACGAGCAGTACTTC,CSPMGQNSYEQYF
TRBD1,TRBV7-6,19,few,TRBJ2-7,TGTGCCAGCAGCCTCTACTCCCCTCCCGGGACAGGGGGCTCCTACGAGCAGTACTTC,CASSLYSPPGTGGSYEQYF
.,TRBV6-2/TRBV6-3,15,few,TRBJ2-1,TGTGCCAGCAGAAGTCCGGGGCTCTCCTACAATGAGCAGTTCTTC,CASRSPGLSYNEQFF
.,TRBV7-2,15,.,TRBJ1-5,TGTGCCAGCAGCCGCGGGCCTTTGAGCAATCAGCCCCAGCATTTT,CASSRGPLSNQPQHF
.,TRBV7-8,11,.,TRBJ2-1,TGTGCCAGCAGCCCCCCGTTCCCACCGGTCTTC,CASSPPFPPVF
TRBD1,TRBV10-2,16,many,TRBJ1-6,TGCGCCAGGCCGGCGGGACAGGGGTATTATAATTCACCCCTCCACTTT,CARPAGQGYYNSPLHF
.,TRBV15,13,many,TRBJ2-1,TGTGCCACCAGCAGCAGGACCTACAATGAGCAGTTCTTC,CATSSRTYNEQFF
TRBD1,TRBV12-3/TRBV12-4,13,.,TRBJ1-2,TGTGCCAGCAGTTTAGGGGGACAGGGTGGCTACACCTTC,CASSLGGQGGYTF
.,TRBV10-3,13,.,TRBJ2-5,TGTGCCATAGCCGGGACTTCACAAGAGACCCAGTACTTC,CAIAGTSQETQYF
.,TRBV7-8,14,.,TRBJ2-7,TGTGCCAGCGTAATCGAGGGGAGGTTCTACGAGCAGTACTTC,CASVIEGRFYEQYF
TRBD1,TRBV3-1,15,.,TRBJ2-2,TGTGCCAGCAGCCAAGCGACAGGGTTCACCGGGGAGCTGTTTTTT,CASSQATGFTGELFF
.,TRBV2,14,few,TRBJ1-3,TGTGCCAGCAGGGCGGACGGCCTTCCGAACACCATATATTTT,CASRADGLPNTIYF
.,TRBV6-5,15,few,TRBJ2-7,TGTGCCAGCAGTTACTCGATCGGGGATACCTACGAGCAGTACTTC,CASSYSIGDTYEQYF
TRBD2,TRBV20-1,14,.,TRBJ2-5,TGCAGTGCTATCCCTAGCGGGCTCGGGGAGACCCAGTACTTC,CSAIPSGLGETQYF
.,TRBV12-3/TRBV12-4,12,.,TRBJ1-1,TGTGCCAGCACCTCAATGGACACTGAAGCTTTCTTT,CASTSMDTEAFF
.,TRBV9,13,few,TRBJ2-5,TGTGCCAGCAGCGTAGACCCGCAAGAGACCCAGTACTTC,CASSVDPQETQYF
TRBD2,TRBV4-2,18,.,TRBJ2-7,TGTGCCAGCAGCCAATACTGGAGAAGGGGACTAGAAGCTTACGAGCAGTACTTC,CASSQYWRRGLEAYEQYF
.,TRBV3-1,16,.,TRBJ2-2,TGTGCCAGCAGCCAAGACCCGGGGAGGAACACCGGGGAGCTGTTTTTT,CASSQDPGRNTGELFF
.,TRBV20-1,13,.,TRBJ1-2,TGCAGTGCTAGGACCAGGGTCGGCTATGGCTACACCTTC,CSARTRVGYGYTF
TRBD1,TRBV20-1,14,many,TRBJ2-7,TGCAGTGTTACCCCCGTGACAGGGGCCTACGAGCAGTACTTC,CSVTPVTGAYEQYF
.,TRBV4-2,13,.,TRBJ2-1,TGTGCCAGCAGCCAAGATGGAGGGACTGGTCAGTTCTTC,CASSQDGGTGQFF
.,TRBV9,14,.,TRBJ2-3,TGTGCCAGCAGCCTCAGCCAGATCACAGATACGCAGTATTTT,CASSLSQITDTQYF
TRBD2,TRBV12-3/TRBV12-4,16,many,TRBJ2-1,TGTGCCAGCAGTTTTAAGGCGGGAGGGCCCTACAATGAGCAGTTCTTC,CASSFKAGGPYNEQFF
.,TRBV12-3/TRBV12-4,12,.,TRBJ2-1,TGTGCCAGCAGTTTTTTTAGCGATGAGCAGTTCTTC,CASSFFSDEQFF
.,TRBV14,14,.,TRBJ1-2,TGTGCCAGCAGCCGGGCAGGGGCTTCTAATGGCTACACCTTC,CASSRAGASNGYTF
.,TRBV12-3/TRBV12-4,15,many,TRBJ2-5,TGTGCCAGCAGTTCGCCTTGGGGGGCGAAAGAGACCCAGTACTTC,CASSSPWGAKETQYF
.,TRBV5-4,13,.,TRBJ1-1,TGTGCCAGCAGCTCCATTCATGTTACTGAAGCTTTCTTT,CASSSIHVTEAFF
TRBD2,TRBV6-2/TRBV6-3,16,.,TRBJ2-1,TGTGCCAGCAGTTACACAAGCGGGGGGGCCAACAATGAGCAGTTCTTC,CASSYTSGGANNEQFF
TRBD1,TRBV28,17,few,TRBJ2-4,TGTGCCAGCAGTCCCCGGACCGGACAGGGGGGGGGGAACATTCAGTACTTC,CASSPRTGQGGGNIQYF
.,TRBV20-1,15,.,TRBJ2-3,TGCAGTGCTAACCCCACAGCACTGCGCACAGATACGCAGTATTTT,CSANPTALRTDTQYF
.,TRBV29-1,14,.,TRBJ2-7,TGCAGCGTTGAGGGGTGGGGAAGACCTTACGAGCAGTACTTC,CSVEGWGRPYEQYF
.,TRBV6-2/TRBV6-3,11,few,TRBJ2-4,TGTGCCAGCAGAGGTGTGAACATTCAGTACTTC,CASRGVNIQYF
TRBD2,TRBV7-2,14,.,TRBJ2-4,TGTGCCAGCAGCTTAACTAGCGGCAAAAACATTCAGTACTTC,CASSLTSGKNIQYF
TRBD2,TRBV5-5,15,few,TRBJ2-1,TGTGCCAGCAGCTTGGGGGACTACGTCTTTTACGAGCAGTTCTTC,CASSLGDYVFYEQFF
TRBD2,TRBV12-3/TRBV12-4,14,.,TRBJ2-1,TGTGCCAGCAGGACTAGCGGGGGTTGGGATGAGCAGTTCTTC,CASRTSGGWDEQFF
.,TRBV15,14,few,TRBJ2-2,TGTGCCACCAGCAGAGAAGGGACCACCGGGGAGCTGTTTTTT,CATSREGTTGELFF
.,TRBV20-1,14,many,TRBJ2-5,TGCAGTGCTAGGGCCGGGACATACCAAGAGACCCAGTACTTC,CSARAGTYQETQYF
.,TRBV7-2,14,few,TRBJ1-6,TGTGCCAGCAGCCTACAAAGTTATAATTCACCCCTCCACTTT,CASSLQSYNSPLHF
TRBD2,TRBV10-2,16,.,TRBJ2-3,TGCGCCAGCAGTGATCCTAGCGGGAGGGCCCCAGATACGCAGTATTTT,CASSDPSGRAPDTQYF
TRBD1,TRBV4-2,17,few,TRBJ2-1,TGTGCCAGCAGCCAAGATTTGTGGGGACAGGGGGCGAAGGGGCAGTTCTTC,CASSQDLWGQGAKGQFF
TRBD2,TRBV4-1,17,few,TRBJ2-2,TGCGCCAGCAGCCAAGCCCTAGCGGGAGTCGGCACCGGGGAGCTGTTTTTT,CASSQALAGVGTGELFF
TRBD2,TRBV29-1,17,.,TRBJ2-3,TGCAGCGTTGAAGGTCGACTAGCGGGAGGCCTACGGCGAGCGCAGTATTTT,CSVEGRLAGGLRRAQYF
.,TRBV7-8,14,many,TRBJ2-7,TGTGCCAGCAGCTTATCACAGGGTGGATACGAGCAGTACTTC,CASSLSQGGYEQYF
.,TRBV20-1,13,many,TRBJ1-2,TGCAGTGCGCGGGACGGCCACCGTCATGGCTACACCTTC,CSARDGHRHGYTF
.,TRBV7-9,12,few,TRBJ1-1,TGTGCCAGCAGTCCTGGATTTACTGAAGCTTTCTTT,CASSPGFTEAFF
.,TRBV20-1,14,few,TRBJ1-6,TGCAGTGCTAGAGAGGGGCAGGGTAATTCACCCCTCCACTTT,CSAREGQGNSPLHF
.,TRBV11-2,12,few,TRBJ2-1,TGTGCCAGCAGCTCCCCGGGCGGGGCACAGTTCTTC,CASSSPGGAQFF
TRBD1,TRBV12-3/TRBV12-4,16,few,TRBJ2-6,TGTGCCAGCAGCCCCCCGACAGGGGCTGGGGCCAACGTCCTGACTTTC,CASSPPTGAGANVLTF
TRBD2,TRBV6-2/TRBV6-3,19,many,TRBJ2-3,TGTGCCAGCAGTTACTCGGGCCGCGGGAGGCTCTACCGCACAGATACGCAGTATTTT,CASSYSGRGRLYRTDTQYF
TRBD1,TRBV28,16,.,TRBJ1-5,TGTGCCAGCAGTTTATTGCGGACAGGCTTAAATCAGCCCCAGCATTTT,CASSLLRTGLNQPQHF
.,TRBV11-2,14,many,TRBJ2-1,TGTGCCAGCAGCTTAGAAAGGCTGCAAAATGAGCAGTTCTTC,CASSLERLQNEQFF
.,TRBV10-2,13,.,TRBJ2-1,TGCGCCAGCAGTGGGACAAGGCCGTATGAGCAGTTCTTC,CASSGTRPYEQFF
.,TRBV20-1,14,few,TRBJ2-1,TGCAGTGCTAGAGATGTGGGGGTCTACAATGAGCAGTTCTTC,CSARDVGVYNEQFF